This T cell receptor (beta chain) was sequenced for a study of control samples from healthy donors and cancer patients. The CDR3 consists of 14 residues. Germline V CDR1 and CDR2: PRHDT, FYEKMQ (reference sequence). Trimming pared 4 bases from V and 6 bases from J, leaving 15 bases between. The assay was immunoSEQ multiplex PCR, and TCRdb's table has in-frame clones only and misses some. The sample lists about 150,000 clones, 90% to 95% occurring once. The rearrangement links TRBV13 to TRBJ1-1; D gene ambiguous. The specimen sequenced was blood. This TCR was recovered from a woman aged 18-29 years in good health. CDR3 sequence (DNA): TGTGCCAGCAGCTCCGGACGGACTAACGCTGAAGCTTTCTTT. Residues: CASSSGRTNAEAFF.